Here is one TCR beta chain with its context. Its antigen is not identified. The data derive from a study of cytotoxic CD8 clonotypes in ibrutinib-treated CLL. Study-wide points: Under treatment, the uncommon public clonotypes either contracted or remained stable.

The method was immunoSEQ multiplex PCR; TCRdb's version includes in-frame clones alone and lacks a portion of them. The sample records about 130,000 clones, less than 90% being singletons. Per the germline V gene, CDR1 is LGHNA and CDR2 is YSLEER. With 4 bases removed from V and 7 bases from J, the gap between germline ends came to 20 bases. This CDR3 spans 17 amino acids. The clonotype comes from a human donor with chronic lymphocytic leukemia. This specimen consisted of PBMCs, obtained after 24 months of ibrutinib treatment. The chain carries TRBV4-3 and TRBJ1-6; weak D call: TRBD1 (6 bases). CDR3 DNA sequence: TGCGCCAGCAGCCGCGACAGGAAAGCCCCATCCAATTCACCCCTCCACTTT. Translated, it gives CASSRDRKAPSNSPLHF.